This TCR beta chain was retrieved from a study of T cell repertoires in ileal Crohn's disease. Overall study: Every patient was operated on for stricturing (about 60%) or penetrating (approximately 39%) complications. Study-level findings and limits: Active smokers at surgery had more clonal expansions than non-smokers.

The ends were cut back, 0 bases at V and 7 bases at J, with 14 bases in the middle. The CDR3 covers 15 residues. Per the germline V gene, CDR1 is SGHRS and CDR2 is YFSETQ. Included were adult ileal or ileocolonic Crohn's patients indicated for ileocolonic resection. Worth noting for this clone: Its antigen is not identified.

Each sample's TCRB immunosequencing used five hundred nanograms of biopsy DNA. The method was immunoSEQ multiplex PCR; TCRdb's version includes in-frame clones alone and lacks a portion of them. This sample has thousands of clones; roughly 96% occur once, and the top ten carry roughly 0.2%. Specimen: ileal tissue. This chain joins TRBV5-1 and TRBJ2-1; D is possibly TRBD2 (5 bases). The clonotype comes from an adult with Crohn's disease. The CDR3 loop is CASSLDSAGVNEQFF. In nucleotides, the CDR3 is TGCGCCAGCAGCTTGGACTCGGCGGGTGTTAATGAGCAGTTCTTC.